This TCR beta chain appears in the sequencing data of a study of PD-1 blockade in classical Hodgkin lymphoma. General study findings and limits: Newly diagnosed patients had baseline TCR diversity that was reportedly lower than that of healthy donors. Repertoires differed for reasons still undefined, possibly disease activity or prior therapy.

Time point of the sample: newly diagnosed, previously untreated cHL patient sample. Peripheral samples used as comparators were newly diagnosed, untreated classical Hodgkin lymphoma PBMCs. Here immunoSEQ multiplex PCR was the method, and the copy in TCRdb shows in-frame clones only, minus some. The sample consists of 30,000 or so clones, roughly 94% of them appearing once. Concerning this clone: Its antigen is unidentified.

CDR3 length: 15 amino acids. Per the germline V gene, CDR1 is SGHVS and CDR2 is FQNEAQ. Trimming removed 5 bases at V and 4 bases at J, with 15 bases between. The TCR comes from a human donor with classical Hodgkin lymphoma. The material sequenced was peripheral blood mononuclear cells (PBMCs). This chain links TRBV7-8 with TRBJ1-5; no clear D gene. As DNA, the CDR3 is TGTGCCAGCAGCCAGGACGGCGATTATAATCAGCCCCAGCATTTT. It yields the protein CASSQDGDYNQPQHF.